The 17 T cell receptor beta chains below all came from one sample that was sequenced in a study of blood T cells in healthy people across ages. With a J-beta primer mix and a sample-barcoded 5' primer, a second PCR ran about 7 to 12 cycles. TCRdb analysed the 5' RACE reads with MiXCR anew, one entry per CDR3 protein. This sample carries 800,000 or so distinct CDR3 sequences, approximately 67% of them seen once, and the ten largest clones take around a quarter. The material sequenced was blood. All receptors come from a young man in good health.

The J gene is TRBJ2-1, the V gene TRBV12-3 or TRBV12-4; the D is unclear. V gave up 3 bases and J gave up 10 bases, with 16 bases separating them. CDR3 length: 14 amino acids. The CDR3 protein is CASSLWLLSAEQFF. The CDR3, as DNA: TGTGCCAGCAGTTTGTGGCTACTATCAGCAGAGCAGTTCTTC.

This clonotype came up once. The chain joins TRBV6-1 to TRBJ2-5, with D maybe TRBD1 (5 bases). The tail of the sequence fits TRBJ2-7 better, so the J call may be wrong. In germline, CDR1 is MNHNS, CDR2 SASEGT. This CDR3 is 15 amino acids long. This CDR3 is CASSGLTVSTYEQYF. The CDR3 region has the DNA TGTGCCAGCAGTGGGCTGACAGTAAGCACCTACGAGCAGTACTTC.

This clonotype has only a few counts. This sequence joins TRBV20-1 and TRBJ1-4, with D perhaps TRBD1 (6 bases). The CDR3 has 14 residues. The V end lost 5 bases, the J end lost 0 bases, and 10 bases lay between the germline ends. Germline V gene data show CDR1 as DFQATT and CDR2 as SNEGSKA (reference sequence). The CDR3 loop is CSALGQPTNEKLFF. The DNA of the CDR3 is TGCAGTGCTCTCGGACAGCCAACTAATGAAAAACTGTTTTTT.

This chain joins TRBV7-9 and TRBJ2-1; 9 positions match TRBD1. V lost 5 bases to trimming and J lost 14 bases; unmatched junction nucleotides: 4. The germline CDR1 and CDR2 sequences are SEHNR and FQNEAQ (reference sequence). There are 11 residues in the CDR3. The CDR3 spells CASSTGTGKFF. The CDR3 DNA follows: TGTGCCAGCAGCACCGGGACAGGGAAGTTCTTC.

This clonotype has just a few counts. For the CDR3, the DNA is TGCGCCAGCAGCCAAGTTGGGTTCAATGAGCAGTTCTTC. Translated: CASSQVGFNEQFF. The V gene is TRBV4-1, the J gene TRBJ2-1, with unresolved D. Germline loops: CDR1 MGHRA, CDR2 YSYEKL. The CDR3 contains 13 residues. Trimming removed 1 base from V and 6 bases from J, with 7 bases in between.

CDR3 loop: CASSSTGGFRDTQYF. CDR3 nucleotide sequence: TGCGCCAGCAGCTCGACAGGGGGCTTTAGAGATACGCAGTATTTT. The V gene is TRBV5-1, the J gene TRBJ2-3; 10 bases fit TRBD1. This CDR3 spans 15 amino acids. Looked up from germline, CDR1 is SGHRS and CDR2 is YFSETQ. With V trimmed by 3 bases and J by 5 bases, 6 bases remained unmatched.

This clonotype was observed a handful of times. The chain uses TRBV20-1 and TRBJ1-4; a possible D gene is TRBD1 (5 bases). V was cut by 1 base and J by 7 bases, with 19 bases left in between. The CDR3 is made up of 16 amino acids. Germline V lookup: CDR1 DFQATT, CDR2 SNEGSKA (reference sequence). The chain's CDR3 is CSARGRTPDIGEKLFF. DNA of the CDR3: TGCAGTGCTAGAGGACGAACCCCGGACATAGGTGAAAAACTGTTTTTT.

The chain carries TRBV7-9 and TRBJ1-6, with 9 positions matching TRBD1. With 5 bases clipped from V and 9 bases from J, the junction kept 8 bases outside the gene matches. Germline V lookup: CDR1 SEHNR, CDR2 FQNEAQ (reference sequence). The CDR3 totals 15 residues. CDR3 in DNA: TGTGCCAGCAGCCCCCGGGACAGGGAGGGTTCACCCCTCCACTTT. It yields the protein CASSPRDREGSPLHF.

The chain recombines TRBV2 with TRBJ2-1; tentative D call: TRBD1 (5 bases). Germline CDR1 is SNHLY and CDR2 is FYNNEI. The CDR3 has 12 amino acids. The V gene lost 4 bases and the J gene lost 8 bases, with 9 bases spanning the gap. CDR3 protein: CASSGQGHEQFF. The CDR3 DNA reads TGTGCCAGCAGTGGCCAGGGCCATGAGCAGTTCTTC.

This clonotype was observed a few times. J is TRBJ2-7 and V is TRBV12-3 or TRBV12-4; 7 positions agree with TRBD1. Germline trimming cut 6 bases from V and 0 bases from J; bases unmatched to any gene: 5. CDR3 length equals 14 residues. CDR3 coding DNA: TGTGCCAGCAGGATACAGGGGAACTCCTACGAGCAGTACTTC. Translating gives CASRIQGNSYEQYF.

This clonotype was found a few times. Here the CDR3 reads CSAKSGLGGETQYF. The CDR3 region has the DNA TGCAGTGCTAAGTCGGGACTAGGGGGGGAGACCCAGTACTTC. The V and J genes are TRBV20-1 and TRBJ2-5; 8 nucleotides line up with TRBD2. The germline V gene encodes CDR1 DFQATT and CDR2 SNEGSKA (reference sequence). CDR3 length: 14 residues. Trimming at V came to 4 bases and at J to 5 bases, leaving 9 bases not matched to a gene.

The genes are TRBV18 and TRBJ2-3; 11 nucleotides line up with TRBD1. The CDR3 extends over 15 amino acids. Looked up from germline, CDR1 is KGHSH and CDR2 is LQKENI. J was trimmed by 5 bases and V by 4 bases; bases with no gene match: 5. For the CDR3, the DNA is TGTGCCAGCTCACGAGGGACAGGGGGAGGAGATACGCAGTATTTT. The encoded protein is CASSRGTGGGDTQYF.

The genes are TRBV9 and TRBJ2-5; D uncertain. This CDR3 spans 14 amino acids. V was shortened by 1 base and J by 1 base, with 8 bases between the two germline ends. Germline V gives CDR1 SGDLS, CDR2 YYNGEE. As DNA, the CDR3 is TGTGCCAGCAGCGTAAAAAGATTCCAAGAGACCCAGTACTTC. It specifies CASSVKRFQETQYF. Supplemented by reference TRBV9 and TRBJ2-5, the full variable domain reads DSGVTQTPKHLITATGQRVTLRCSPRSGDLSVYWYQQSLDQGLQFLIQYYNGEERAKGNILERFSAQQFPDLHSELNLSSLELGDSALYFCASSVKRFQETQYFGPGTRLLVL.

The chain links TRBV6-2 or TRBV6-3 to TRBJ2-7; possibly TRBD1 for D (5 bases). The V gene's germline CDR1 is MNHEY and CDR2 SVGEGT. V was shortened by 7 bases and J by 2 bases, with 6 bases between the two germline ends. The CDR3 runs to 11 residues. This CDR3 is CASTQAYEQYF. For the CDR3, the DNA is TGTGCCAGCACACAGGCCTACGAGCAGTACTTC.

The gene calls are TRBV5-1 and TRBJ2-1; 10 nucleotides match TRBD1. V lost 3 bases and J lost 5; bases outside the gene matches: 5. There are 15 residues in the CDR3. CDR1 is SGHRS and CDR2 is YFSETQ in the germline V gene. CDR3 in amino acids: CASSCRDRGHNEQFF. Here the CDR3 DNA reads TGCGCCAGCAGCTGTAGGGACAGGGGACACAATGAGCAGTTCTTC.

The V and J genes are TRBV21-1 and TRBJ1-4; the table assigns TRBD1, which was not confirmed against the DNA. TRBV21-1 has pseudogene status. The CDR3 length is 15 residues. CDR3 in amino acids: CASSARDRRREKLFF. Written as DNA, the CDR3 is TGTGCCAGCAGTGCCCGGGACAGGAGGCGCGAAAAACTGTTTTTT.

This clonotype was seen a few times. CDR3 bases: TGTGCCAGCAGCTTAGGGACAAATCAGCCCCAGCATTTT. Its protein is CASSLGTNQPQHF. The chain couples TRBV27 to TRBJ1-5; D may be TRBD1 (6 bases). Per germline, CDR1 MNHEY and CDR2 SMNVEV (reference sequence). The length of the CDR3 is 13 residues. With 6 bases removed from V and 4 bases from J, the gap between germline ends came to 10 bases.